This T cell receptor (beta chain) was identified in a study of T cell repertoires in cytomegalovirus infection. Turning to the study itself: Recently described HLA-C-restricted plus well-studied HLA-B-restricted CMV epitopes were used. CMV infection together with matching HLA type was indicated by public TCR beta signatures. Study results and limitations: Dominating the ex vivo response were TCR beta clonotypes that were CMV-specific and HLA-C-restricted. Pooled public TCR beta family frequency picked out CMV carriers with the relevant HLA.

The CDR3 sequence is 17 residues long. With V trimmed by 5 bases and J by 7 bases, 17 bases remained unmatched. The germline V gene encodes CDR1 MNHNS and CDR2 SASEGT. Turning to this clonotype: Its antigen remains unknown.

TCRdb itself ran the reads through MiXCR, one entry per CDR3 protein. Among about 220,000 distinct CDR3 sequences listed, less than 50% were seen once. The TCR was taken from a human donor in good health (CMV status not recorded). Some clones in this sample may be carry-over from other donors' samples. Sequencing used CD8+ T cells from cultured PBMCs, obtained from culture after CMV antigen stimulation. The V gene is TRBV6-1, the J gene TRBJ1-1; 9 nucleotides line up with TRBD1. The CDR3 nucleotides are TGTGCCAGCAGTTACCCTACGGGACAGGGATTTTATATTGAAGCTTTCTTT. Its protein product is CASSYPTGQGFYIEAFF.